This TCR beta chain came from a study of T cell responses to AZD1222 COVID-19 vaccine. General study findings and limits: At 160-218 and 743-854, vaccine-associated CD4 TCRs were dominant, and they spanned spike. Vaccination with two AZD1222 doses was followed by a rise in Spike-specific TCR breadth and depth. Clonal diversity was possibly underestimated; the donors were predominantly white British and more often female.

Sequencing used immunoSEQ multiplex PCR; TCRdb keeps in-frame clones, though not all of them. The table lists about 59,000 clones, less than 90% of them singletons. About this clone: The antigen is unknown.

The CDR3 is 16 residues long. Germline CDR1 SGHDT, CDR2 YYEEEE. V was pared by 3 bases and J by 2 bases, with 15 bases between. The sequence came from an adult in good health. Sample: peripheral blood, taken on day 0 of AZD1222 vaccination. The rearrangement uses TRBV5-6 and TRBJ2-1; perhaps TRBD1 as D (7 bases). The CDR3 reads CASSSQTGEAYNEQFF. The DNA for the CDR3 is TGTGCCAGCAGCTCCCAAACAGGGGAGGCCTACAATGAGCAGTTCTTC.